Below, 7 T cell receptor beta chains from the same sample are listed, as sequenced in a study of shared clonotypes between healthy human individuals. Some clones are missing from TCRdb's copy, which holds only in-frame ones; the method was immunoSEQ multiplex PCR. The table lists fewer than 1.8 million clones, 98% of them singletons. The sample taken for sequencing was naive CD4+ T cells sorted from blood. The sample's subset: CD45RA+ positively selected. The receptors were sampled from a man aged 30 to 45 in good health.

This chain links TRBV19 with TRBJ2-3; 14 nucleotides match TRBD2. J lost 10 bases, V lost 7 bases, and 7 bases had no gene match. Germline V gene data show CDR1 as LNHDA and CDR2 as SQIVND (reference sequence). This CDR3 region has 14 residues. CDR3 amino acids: CASNSGLAGVAQYF. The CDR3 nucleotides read TGTGCCAGTAACTCGGGACTAGCGGGAGTGGCGCAGTATTTT.

The CDR3 region is CASSSDGNQPQHF. The CDR3 DNA is TGTGCCAGCAGCTCCGACGGCAATCAGCCCCAGCATTTT. V usage is TRBV7-3 and J usage is TRBJ1-5, with D uncertain. The CDR3 is 13 amino acids. V lost 4 bases and J 2 bases, leaving 6 bases between the germline ends. The germline gives CDR1 SGHTA, CDR2 FQGTGA.

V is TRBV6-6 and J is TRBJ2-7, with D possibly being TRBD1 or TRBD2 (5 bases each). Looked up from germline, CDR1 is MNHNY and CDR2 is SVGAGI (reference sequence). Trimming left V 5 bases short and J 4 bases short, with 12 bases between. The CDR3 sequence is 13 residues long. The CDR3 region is CASSPGRQYEQYF. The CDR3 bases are TGTGCCAGCAGTCCGGGACGGCAATACGAGCAGTACTTC.

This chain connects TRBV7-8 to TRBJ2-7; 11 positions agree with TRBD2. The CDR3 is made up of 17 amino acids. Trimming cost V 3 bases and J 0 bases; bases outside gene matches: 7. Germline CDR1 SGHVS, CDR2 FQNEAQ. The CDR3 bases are TGTGCCAGCAGCTTGACTATGACTAGCGGGATCTCCTACGAGCAGTACTTC. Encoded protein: CASSLTMTSGISYEQYF.

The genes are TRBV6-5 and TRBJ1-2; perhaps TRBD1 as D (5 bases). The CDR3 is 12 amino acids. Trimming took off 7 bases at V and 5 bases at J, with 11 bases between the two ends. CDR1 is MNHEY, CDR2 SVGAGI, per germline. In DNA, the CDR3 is TGTGCCAGCACTAACGGGGGGTATGGCTACACCTTC. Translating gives CASTNGGYGYTF.

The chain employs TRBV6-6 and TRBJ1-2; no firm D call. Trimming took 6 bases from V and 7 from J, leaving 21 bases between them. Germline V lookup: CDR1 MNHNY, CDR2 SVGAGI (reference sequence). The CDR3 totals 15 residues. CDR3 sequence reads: CASSEGNIKLGGYTF. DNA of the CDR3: TGTGCCAGCAGCGAAGGGAATATAAAGCTCGGTGGCTACACCTTC.

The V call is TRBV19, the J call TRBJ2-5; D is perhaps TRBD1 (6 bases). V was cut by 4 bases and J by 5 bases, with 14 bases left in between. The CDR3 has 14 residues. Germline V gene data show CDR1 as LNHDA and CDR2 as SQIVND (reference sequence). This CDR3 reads CASSNNREWETQYF. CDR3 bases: TGTGCCAGTAGTAACAACAGGGAGTGGGAGACCCAGTACTTC.